Presented here are 12 T cell receptor beta chains from one specimen sequenced in a study of T cell repertoires in cytomegalovirus infection (dated by TCRdb to 2018 to 2020). Sequencing used an Illumina HiSeq 1500. The raw public data were reprocessed by TCRdb itself: fastp quality trimming at Q25, MiXCR clonotype calling, in-frame beta chains only. Each entry merges the rows of one CDR3 protein and shows their most common DNA and genes. Here the sample has about 920,000 distinct CDR3 sequences; roughly a third occur a single time. The ten largest account for 13% of the sample. The sample's treatment or condition label is to be understood as: in vitro stimulation with specific CMV peptide epitopes to enrich CMV-specific T cells. Their antigens remain unidentified. The sample consisted of cultured CD8+ T cells from PBMCs, taken from culture after CMV antigen stimulation. The source of these receptors is a human donor in good health (CMV status not recorded). Some clones in this sample may be carry-over from other donors' samples.

This clonotype came up many times. The chain employs TRBV7-9 and TRBJ1-1; 10 nucleotides match TRBD1. CDR3 length equals 14 residues. The junction had 2 bases not matched to a gene; V was cut back by 4 bases and J by 3 bases. Germline CDR1 is SEHNR and CDR2 is FQNEAQ (reference sequence). The CDR3 DNA follows: TGTGCCAGCAGCTCGGGACAGGGGTACACTGAAGCTTTCTTT. It encodes CASSSGQGYTEAFF.

The sample holds a few counts of this clonotype. V and J are TRBV12-3 or TRBV12-4 and TRBJ1-2, with TRBD1 as a possible D gene (6 bases). This CDR3 is 12 amino acids long. V was pared by 10 bases and J by 8 bases, with 17 bases between. Written as DNA, the CDR3 is TGTGCCACTCAACAGGGTTTATTGGGCTACACCTTC. It translates to CATQQGLLGYTF.

This chain connects TRBV12-3 or TRBV12-4 to TRBJ1-4; 8 nucleotides match TRBD1. With 3 bases clipped from V and 6 bases from J, the junction kept 12 bases outside the gene matches. This CDR3 spans 17 amino acids. The CDR3 here is CASSLSSQGADDEKLFF. For the CDR3, the DNA is TGTGCCAGCAGTTTGTCAAGCCAGGGGGCAGATGATGAAAAACTGTTTTTT.

This clonotype was counted between two and nine times. The chain recombines TRBV27 with TRBJ2-7; 7 nucleotides line up with TRBD1. J lost 3 bases, V lost 5 bases, and 7 bases had no gene match. Germline CDR1 and CDR2: MNHEY and SMNVEV (reference sequence). This CDR3 contains 14 residues. CDR3 DNA sequence: TGTGCCAGCAGTCAGACAGGGTATAACTACGAGCAGTACGTC. This translates into CASSQTGYNYEQYV.

In this sample, this clonotype turned up a few times. This sequence joins TRBV12-3 or TRBV12-4 and TRBJ1-2; the match to TRBD1 covers 7 bases. CDR3 length: 17 residues. With 5 bases clipped from V and 4 bases from J, the junction kept 16 bases outside the gene matches. The chain's CDR3 is CASSPERQGGIPYGYTF. The CDR3 DNA sequence: TGTGCCAGCAGTCCCGAAAGACAGGGAGGGATCCCCTATGGCTACACCTTC.

The J gene is TRBJ1-4, the V gene TRBV6-1, with 7 bases matching TRBD1. Germline CDR1 and CDR2: MNHNS and SASEGT. CDR3 length equals 13 residues. The V and J ends lost 5 bases and 7 bases, in that order; junction bases with no gene match: 4. CDR3 region: CASSSTGTEKLFF. CDR3 in DNA: TGTGCCAGCAGTTCGACAGGGACTGAAAAACTGTTTTTT.

CDR3 sequence reads: CSAPEGYDGYTF. The CDR3 DNA follows: TGCAGTGCCCCTGAAGGGTATGATGGCTACACCTTC. The chain uses TRBV20-1 and TRBJ1-2; no reliable D call. Germline loops: CDR1 DFQATT, CDR2 SNEGSKA (reference sequence). The ends were cut back, 6 bases at V and 6 bases at J, with 14 bases in the middle. This CDR3 contains 12 residues.

This clonotype was observed once. The rearrangement joins TRBV4-2 to TRBJ2-1; D tentatively reads TRBD1 or TRBD2 (7 bases each). The germline V gene has CDR1 LGHNA and CDR2 YNFKEQ. The CDR3 is 16 amino acids. V was clipped by 7 bases and J by 7 bases, with 23 bases between them. The CDR3 is CASNVLGEGAKNEQFF. The CDR3 nucleotides are TGTGCCAGCAACGTCTTGGGGGAGGGGGCGAAAAATGAGCAGTTCTTC.

The chain employs TRBV28 and TRBJ2-7; 10 nucleotides line up with TRBD1. Germline V gene lookup returns CDR1 MDHEN and CDR2 SYDVKM. The CDR3 length is 14 residues. CDR3 amino acids: CARSPGQGYYEQYV. The CDR3 DNA is TGTGCCCGCAGTCCGGGACAGGGGTATTACGAGCAGTACGTC.

In this sample, this clonotype turned up many times. The chain is built from TRBV7-9 and TRBJ2-1, with TRBD1 matching over 9 bases. CDR3 length: 14 residues. J gave up 3 bases and V 4 bases, and 1 base lay outside the gene matches. The germline V gene encodes CDR1 SEHNR and CDR2 FQNEAQ (reference sequence). CDR3 sequence: CASSSGQGYNEQFF. Here the CDR3 DNA reads TGTGCCAGCAGCTCGGGACAGGGCTACAATGAGCAGTTCTTC.

The table lists this clonotype with a few counts. The chain employs TRBV19 and TRBJ1-2, with D hard to call. CDR1 LNHDA and CDR2 SQIVND come from the germline V gene (reference sequence). The CDR3 covers 14 residues. With 9 bases removed from V and 3 bases from J, the gap between germline ends came to 17 bases. CDR3 nucleotides: TGTGCCAGCCTTCCTTCGCCGGAAGACTATGGCTACACCTTC. As protein: CASLPSPEDYGYTF.

This clonotype was recorded a few times. This CDR3 reads CASSFIGGSGELFF. The DNA of the CDR3 is TGTGCCAGCAGTTTTATTGGGGGGTCCGGGGAGCTGTTTTTT. The V call is TRBV28, the J call TRBJ2-2, with a weak D call TRBD2 (6 bases). Germline V CDR1 and CDR2: MDHEN, SYDVKM. V was pared by 3 bases and J by 6 bases, with 11 bases between. This CDR3 has 14 residues. The whole variable domain, remainder taken from reference TRBV28 and TRBJ2-2, is DVKVTQSSRYLVKRTGEKVFLECVQDMDHENMFWYRQDPGLGLRLIYFSYDVKMKEKGDIPEGYSVSREKKERFSLILESASTNQTSMYLCASSFIGGSGELFFGEGSRLTVL.